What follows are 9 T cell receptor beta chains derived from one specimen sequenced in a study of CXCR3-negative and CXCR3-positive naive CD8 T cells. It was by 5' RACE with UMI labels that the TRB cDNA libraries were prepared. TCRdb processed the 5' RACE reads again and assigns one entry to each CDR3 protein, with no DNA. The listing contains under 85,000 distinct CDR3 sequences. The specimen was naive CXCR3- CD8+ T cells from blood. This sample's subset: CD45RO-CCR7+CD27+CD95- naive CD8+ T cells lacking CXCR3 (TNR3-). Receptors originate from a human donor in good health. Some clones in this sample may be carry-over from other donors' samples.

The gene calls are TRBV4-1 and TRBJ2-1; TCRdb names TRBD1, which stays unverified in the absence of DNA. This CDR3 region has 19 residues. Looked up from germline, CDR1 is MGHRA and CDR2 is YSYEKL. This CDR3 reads CASSQEKGQGWNSYNEQFF.

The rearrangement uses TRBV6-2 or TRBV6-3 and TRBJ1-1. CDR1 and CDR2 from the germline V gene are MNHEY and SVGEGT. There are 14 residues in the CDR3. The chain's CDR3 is CASSPLMVATEAFF.

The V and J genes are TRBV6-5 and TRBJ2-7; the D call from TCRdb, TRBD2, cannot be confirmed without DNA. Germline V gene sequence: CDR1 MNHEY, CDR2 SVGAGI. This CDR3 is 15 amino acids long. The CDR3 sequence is CASSYSGRASNEQYF.

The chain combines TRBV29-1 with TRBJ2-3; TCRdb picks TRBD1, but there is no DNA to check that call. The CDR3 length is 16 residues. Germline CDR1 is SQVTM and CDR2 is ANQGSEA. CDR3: CSVEALDGTGTDTQYF.

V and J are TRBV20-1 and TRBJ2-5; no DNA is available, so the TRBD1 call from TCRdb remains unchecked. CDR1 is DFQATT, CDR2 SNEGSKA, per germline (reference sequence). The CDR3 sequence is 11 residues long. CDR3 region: CRAPGQETQYF.

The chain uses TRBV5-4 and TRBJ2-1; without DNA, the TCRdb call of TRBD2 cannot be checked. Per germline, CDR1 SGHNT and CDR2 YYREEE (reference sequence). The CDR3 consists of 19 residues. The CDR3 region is CASSLSGLAGFSSYNEQFF.

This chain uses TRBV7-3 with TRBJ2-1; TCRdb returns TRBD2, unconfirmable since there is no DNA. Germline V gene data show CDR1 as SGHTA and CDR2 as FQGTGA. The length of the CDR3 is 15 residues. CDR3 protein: CASSSGTSGTDEQFF.

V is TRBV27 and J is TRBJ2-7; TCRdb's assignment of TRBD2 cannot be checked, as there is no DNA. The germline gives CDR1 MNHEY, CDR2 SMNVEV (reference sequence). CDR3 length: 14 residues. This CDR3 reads CASSLNSGGYEQYF.

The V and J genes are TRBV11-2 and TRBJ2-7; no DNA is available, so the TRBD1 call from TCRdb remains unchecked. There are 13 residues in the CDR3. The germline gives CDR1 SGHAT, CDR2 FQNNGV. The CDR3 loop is CASSLASRHEQYF.